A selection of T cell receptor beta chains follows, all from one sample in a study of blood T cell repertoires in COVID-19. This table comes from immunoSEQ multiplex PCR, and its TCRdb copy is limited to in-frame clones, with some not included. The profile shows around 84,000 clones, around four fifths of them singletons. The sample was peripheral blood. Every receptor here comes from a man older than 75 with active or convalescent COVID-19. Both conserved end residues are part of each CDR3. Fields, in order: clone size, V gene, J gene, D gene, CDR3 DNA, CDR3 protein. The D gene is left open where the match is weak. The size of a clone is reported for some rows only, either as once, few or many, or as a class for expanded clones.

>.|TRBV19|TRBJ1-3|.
TGTGCCAGCGACGCAGGGGACTATAGTGGAAACACCATATATTTT
CASDAGDYSGNTIYF
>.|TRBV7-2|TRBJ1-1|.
TGTGCCAGCAGCTTATGGGGGGGCACTGAAGCTTTCTTT
CASSLWGGTEAFF
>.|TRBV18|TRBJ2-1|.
TGTGCCAGCTCACCCCCCCTGAGTGCCTACAATGAGCAGTTCTTC
CASSPPLSAYNEQFF
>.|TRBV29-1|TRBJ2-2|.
TGCAGCGTTGAAGGACAGGTTGGACGGGAGCTGTTTTTT
CSVEGQVGRELFF
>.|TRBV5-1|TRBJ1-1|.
TGCGCCAGCAGCTTGGGGGACTTTCCTACTGAAGCTTTCTTT
CASSLGDFPTEAFF
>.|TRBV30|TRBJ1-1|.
TGTGCCTGGAGGAACACACAGGAGGCTTTCTTT
CAWRNTQEAFF
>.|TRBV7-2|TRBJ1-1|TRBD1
TGTGCCAGTGCCCGGGACAGGGGACACACTGAAGCTTTCTTT
CASARDRGHTEAFF
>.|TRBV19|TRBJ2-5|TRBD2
TGTGCCAGTAGCCCCGGGACTAGCACAGAGACCCAGTACTTC
CASSPGTSTETQYF
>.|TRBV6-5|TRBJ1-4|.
TGTGCCAGCACGAGCGGTAATGAAAAACTGTTTTTT
CASTSGNEKLFF
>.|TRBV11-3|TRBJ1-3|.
TGTGCCAGCAGCCTAACAGGGAACACCATATATTTT
CASSLTGNTIYF
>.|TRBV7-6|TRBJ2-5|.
TGTGCCAGCAGCTTAGGTTCCACAGGCCAAGAGACCCAGTACTTC
CASSLGSTGQETQYF
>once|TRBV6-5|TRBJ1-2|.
TGTGCCAGCAGGGCTACAGGGAACTATGGCTACACCTTC
CASRATGNYGYTF
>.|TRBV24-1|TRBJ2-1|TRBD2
TGTGCCACCAGTGGTCGCCTAGCGGGAGGGCCGGGGGGTGAGCAGTTCTTC
CATSGRLAGGPGGEQFF
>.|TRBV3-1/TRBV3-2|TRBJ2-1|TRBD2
TGTGCCAGCAGCCGAGCGGGAGGGGCCTACAATGAGCAGTTCTTC
CASSRAGGAYNEQFF
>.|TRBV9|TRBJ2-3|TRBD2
TGTGCCAGCAGCGCTAGCGGAAGCACAGATACGCAGTATTTT
CASSASGSTDTQYF
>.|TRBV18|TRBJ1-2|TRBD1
TGTGCCAGCTCACCGACCGGGACAGGGACAAAATTCTTCAGCGGCTACACCTTC
CASSPTGTGTKFFSGYTF
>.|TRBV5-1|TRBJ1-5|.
TGCGCCAGCAGCTTGAGCTTTTACGGCAATCAGCCCCAGCATTTT
CASSLSFYGNQPQHF
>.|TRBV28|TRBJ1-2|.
TGTGCCAGCAGTCTGGAGGACCCGATCTATGGCTACACCTTC
CASSLEDPIYGYTF
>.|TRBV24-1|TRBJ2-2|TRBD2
TGTGCCACCAGTGATCCTAGCGGGAGACTTGGCACCGGGGAGCTGTTTTTT
CATSDPSGRLGTGELFF
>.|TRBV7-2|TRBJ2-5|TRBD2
TGTGCCAGCAGCTTGGGACTAGCGGGGGGTAGGGAGACCCAGTACTTC
CASSLGLAGGRETQYF
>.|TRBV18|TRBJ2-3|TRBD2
TGTGCCAGCTCACCTCAGGGTAGCGGGTCGGATACGCAGTATTTT
CASSPQGSGSDTQYF